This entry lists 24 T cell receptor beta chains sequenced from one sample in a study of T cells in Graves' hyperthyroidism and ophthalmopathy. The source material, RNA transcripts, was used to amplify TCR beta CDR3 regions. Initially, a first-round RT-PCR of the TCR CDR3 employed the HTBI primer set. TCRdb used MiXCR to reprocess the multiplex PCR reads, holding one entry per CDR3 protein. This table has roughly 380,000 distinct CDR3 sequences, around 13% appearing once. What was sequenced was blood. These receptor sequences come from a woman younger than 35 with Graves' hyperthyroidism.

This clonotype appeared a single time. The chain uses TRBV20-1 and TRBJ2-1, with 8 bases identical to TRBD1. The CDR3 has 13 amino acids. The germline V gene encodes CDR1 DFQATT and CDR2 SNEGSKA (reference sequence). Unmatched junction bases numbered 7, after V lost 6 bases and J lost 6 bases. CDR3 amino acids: CSAGRTGFNEQFF. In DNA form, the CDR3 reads TGCAGTGCCGGAAGGACAGGGTTCAATGAGCAGTTCTTC.

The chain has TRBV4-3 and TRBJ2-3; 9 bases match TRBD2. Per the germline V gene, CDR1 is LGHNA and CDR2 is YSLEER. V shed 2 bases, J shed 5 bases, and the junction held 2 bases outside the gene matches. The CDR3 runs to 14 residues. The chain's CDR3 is CASSQLREGDTQYF. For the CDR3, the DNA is TGCGCCAGCAGCCAACTGCGGGAGGGAGATACGCAGTATTTT.

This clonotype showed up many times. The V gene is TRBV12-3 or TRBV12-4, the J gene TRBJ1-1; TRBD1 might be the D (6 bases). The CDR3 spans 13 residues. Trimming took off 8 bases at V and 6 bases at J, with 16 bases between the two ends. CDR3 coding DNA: TGTGCCAGCTACACAGGGCCGGCCGCTGAAGCTTTCTTT. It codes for CASYTGPAAEAFF.

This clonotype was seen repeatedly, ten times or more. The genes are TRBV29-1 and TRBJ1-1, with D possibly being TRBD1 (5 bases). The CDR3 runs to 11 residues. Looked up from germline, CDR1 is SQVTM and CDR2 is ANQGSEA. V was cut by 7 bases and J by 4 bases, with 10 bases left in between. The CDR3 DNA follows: TGCAGCGGCTACGGGGGCACTGAAGCTTTCTTT. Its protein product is CSGYGGTEAFF.

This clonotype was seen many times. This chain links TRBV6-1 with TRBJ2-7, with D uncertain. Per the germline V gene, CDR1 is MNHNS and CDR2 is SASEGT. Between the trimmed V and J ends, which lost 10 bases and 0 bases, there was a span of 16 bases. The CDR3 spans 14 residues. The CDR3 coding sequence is TGTGCCACCCGAACCACAGCCCGCTCCTACGAGCAGTACTTC. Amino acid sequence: CATRTTARSYEQYF.

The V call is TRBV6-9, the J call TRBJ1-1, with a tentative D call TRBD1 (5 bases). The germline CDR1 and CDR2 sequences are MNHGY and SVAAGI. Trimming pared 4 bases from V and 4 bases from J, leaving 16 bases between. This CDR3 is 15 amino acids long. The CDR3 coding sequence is TGTGCCAGCAGTTTAAACAGGATTCTGTTCACTGAAGCTTTCTTT. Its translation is CASSLNRILFTEAFF.

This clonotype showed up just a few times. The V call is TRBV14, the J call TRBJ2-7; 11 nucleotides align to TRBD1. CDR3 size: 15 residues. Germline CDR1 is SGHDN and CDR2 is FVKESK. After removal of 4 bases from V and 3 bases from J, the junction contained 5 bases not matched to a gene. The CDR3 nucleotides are TGTGCCAGCAGCCGGGGACAGGGGGGAAACTACGAGCAGTACTTC. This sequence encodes CASSRGQGGNYEQYF.

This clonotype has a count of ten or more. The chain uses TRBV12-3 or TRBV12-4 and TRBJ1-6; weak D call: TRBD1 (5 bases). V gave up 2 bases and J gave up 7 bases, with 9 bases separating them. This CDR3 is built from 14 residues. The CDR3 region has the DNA TGTGCCAGCAGTTTAACGGGGGGGAATTCACCCCTCCACTTT. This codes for CASSLTGGNSPLHF.

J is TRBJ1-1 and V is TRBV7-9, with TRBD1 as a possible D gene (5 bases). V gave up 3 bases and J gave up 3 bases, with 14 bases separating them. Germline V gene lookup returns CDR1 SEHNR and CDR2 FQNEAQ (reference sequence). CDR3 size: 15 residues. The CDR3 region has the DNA TGTGCCAGCAGCTTTAAAGGGGTTTTGGACACTGAAGCTTTCTTT. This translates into CASSFKGVLDTEAFF.

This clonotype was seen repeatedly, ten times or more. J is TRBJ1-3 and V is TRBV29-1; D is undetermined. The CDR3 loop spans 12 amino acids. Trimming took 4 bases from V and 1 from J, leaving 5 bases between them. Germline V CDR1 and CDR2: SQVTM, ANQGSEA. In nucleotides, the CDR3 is TGCAGCGTTGTAAGATCTGGAAACACCATATATTTT. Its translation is CSVVRSGNTIYF.

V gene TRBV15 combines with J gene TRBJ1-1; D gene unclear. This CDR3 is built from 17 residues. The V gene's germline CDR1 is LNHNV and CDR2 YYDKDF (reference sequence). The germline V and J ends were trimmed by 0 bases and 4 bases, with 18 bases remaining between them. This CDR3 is CATSRESIGFTGTEAFF. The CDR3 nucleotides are TGTGCCACCAGCAGAGAGAGTATAGGTTTTACGGGCACTGAAGCTTTCTTT. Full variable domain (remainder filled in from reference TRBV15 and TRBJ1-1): DAMVIQNPRYQVTQFGKPVTLSCSQTLNHNVMYWYQQKSSQAPKLLFHYYDKDFNNEADTPDNFQSRRPNTSFCFLDIRSPGLGDTAMYLCATSRESIGFTGTEAFFGQGTRLTVV.

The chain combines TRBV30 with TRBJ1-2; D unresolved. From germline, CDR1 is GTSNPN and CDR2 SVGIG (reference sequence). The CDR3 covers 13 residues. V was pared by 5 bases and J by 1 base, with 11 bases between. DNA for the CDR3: TGTGCCTGGCTCCGGACGGATAACTATGGCTACACCTTC. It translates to CAWLRTDNYGYTF.

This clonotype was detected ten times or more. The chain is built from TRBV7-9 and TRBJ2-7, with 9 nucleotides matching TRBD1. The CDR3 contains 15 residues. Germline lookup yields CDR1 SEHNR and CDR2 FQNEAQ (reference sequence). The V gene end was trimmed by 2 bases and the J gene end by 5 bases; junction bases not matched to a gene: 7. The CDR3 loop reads CASSLWGQGSDEQYF. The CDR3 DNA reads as TGTGCCAGCAGCTTATGGGGACAGGGAAGCGACGAGCAGTACTTC.

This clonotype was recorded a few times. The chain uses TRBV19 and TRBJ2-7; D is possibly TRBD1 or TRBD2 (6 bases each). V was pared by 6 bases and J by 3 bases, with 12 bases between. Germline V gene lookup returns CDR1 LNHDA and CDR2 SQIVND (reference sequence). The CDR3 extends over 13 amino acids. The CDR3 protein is CASREGVNYEQYF. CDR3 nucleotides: TGTGCCAGTAGGGAGGGGGTCAACTACGAGCAGTACTTC.

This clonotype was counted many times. CDR3: CASTGLASLHEQFF. The CDR3 nucleotides are TGTGCCAGTACAGGGCTAGCGTCTCTCCATGAGCAGTTCTTC. The V and J genes are TRBV19 and TRBJ2-1; D perhaps matches TRBD2 (6 bases). The length of the CDR3 is 14 residues. V lost 7 bases and J 8 bases, leaving 18 bases between the germline ends. Germline-derived CDR1 and CDR2 are LNHDA and SQIVND (reference sequence).

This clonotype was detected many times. The CDR3 DNA follows: TGTGCCAGCAGCCCACGGGCGAGCAATGAAAAACTGTTTTTT. It encodes CASSPRASNEKLFF. This chain joins TRBV7-9 and TRBJ1-4; D gene uncertain. This CDR3 is 14 amino acids long. With 5 bases removed from V and 5 bases from J, the gap between germline ends came to 12 bases. Germline V CDR1 and CDR2: SEHNR, FQNEAQ (reference sequence).

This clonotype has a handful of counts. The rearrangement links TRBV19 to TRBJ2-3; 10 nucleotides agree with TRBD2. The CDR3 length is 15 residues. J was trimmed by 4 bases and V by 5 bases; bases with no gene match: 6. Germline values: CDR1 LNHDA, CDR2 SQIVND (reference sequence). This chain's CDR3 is CASSSKREGPDTQYF. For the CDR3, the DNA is TGTGCCAGTAGTTCAAAGCGGGAGGGCCCAGATACGCAGTATTTT.

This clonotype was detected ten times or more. CDR3 sequence: CSAGQGASQPQHF. CDR3 nucleotides: TGCAGTGCAGGCCAGGGGGCTAGTCAGCCCCAGCATTTT. This chain uses TRBV20-1 with TRBJ1-5; 8 bases map to TRBD1. V was clipped by 6 bases and J by 6 bases; unmatched bases: 7. The CDR3 has 13 amino acids. CDR1 is DFQATT, CDR2 SNEGSKA, per germline (reference sequence).

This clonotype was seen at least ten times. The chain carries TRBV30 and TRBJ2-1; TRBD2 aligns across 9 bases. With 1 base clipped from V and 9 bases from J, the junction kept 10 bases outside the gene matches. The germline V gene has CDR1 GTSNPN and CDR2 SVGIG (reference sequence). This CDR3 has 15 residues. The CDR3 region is CAWSGGSGSRVEQFF. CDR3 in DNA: TGTGCCTGGAGTGGAGGTAGCGGGAGTCGGGTTGAGCAGTTCTTC. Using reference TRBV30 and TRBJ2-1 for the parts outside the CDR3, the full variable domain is SQTIHQWPATLVQPVGSPLSLECTVEGTSNPNLYWYRQAAGRGLQLLFYSVGIGQISSEVPQNLSASRPQDRQFILSSKKLLLSDSGFYLCAWSGGSGSRVEQFFGPGTRLTVL.

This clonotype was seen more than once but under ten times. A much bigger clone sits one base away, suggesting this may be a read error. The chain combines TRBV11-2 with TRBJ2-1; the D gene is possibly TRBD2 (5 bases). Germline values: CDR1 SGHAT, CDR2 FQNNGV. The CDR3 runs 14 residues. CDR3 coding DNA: TGTGTCAGCAGCCCGCCGGGGACCTACAATGAGCAGTTCTTC. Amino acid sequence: CVSSPPGTYNEQFF.

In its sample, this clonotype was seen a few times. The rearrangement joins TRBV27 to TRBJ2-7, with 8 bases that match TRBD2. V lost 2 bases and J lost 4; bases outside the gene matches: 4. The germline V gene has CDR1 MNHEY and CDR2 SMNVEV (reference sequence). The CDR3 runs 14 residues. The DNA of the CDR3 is TGTGCCAGCAGTTTACGGGGACTAGGGTACGAGCAGTACTTC. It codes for CASSLRGLGYEQYF.

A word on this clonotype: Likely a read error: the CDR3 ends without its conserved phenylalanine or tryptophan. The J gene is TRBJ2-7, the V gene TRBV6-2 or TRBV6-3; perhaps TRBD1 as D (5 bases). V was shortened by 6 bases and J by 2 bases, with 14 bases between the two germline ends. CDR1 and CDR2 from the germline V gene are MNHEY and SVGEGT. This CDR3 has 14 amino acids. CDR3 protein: CASRADSSPYEQYS. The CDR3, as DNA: TGTGCCAGCAGGGCCGACAGTAGTCCCTACGAGCAGTACTCC.

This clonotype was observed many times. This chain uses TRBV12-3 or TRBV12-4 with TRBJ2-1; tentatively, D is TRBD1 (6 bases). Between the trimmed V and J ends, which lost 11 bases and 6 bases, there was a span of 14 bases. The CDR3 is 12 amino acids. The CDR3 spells CASRGWGNEQFF. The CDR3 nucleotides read TGTGCCTCGAGGGGGTGGGGCAATGAGCAGTTCTTC.

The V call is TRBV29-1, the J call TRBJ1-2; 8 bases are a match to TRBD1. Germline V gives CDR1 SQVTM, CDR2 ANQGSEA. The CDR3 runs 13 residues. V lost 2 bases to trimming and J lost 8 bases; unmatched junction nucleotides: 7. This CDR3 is CSVERQGATGYTF. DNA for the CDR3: TGCAGCGTTGAACGCCAGGGGGCGACGGGCTACACCTTC.